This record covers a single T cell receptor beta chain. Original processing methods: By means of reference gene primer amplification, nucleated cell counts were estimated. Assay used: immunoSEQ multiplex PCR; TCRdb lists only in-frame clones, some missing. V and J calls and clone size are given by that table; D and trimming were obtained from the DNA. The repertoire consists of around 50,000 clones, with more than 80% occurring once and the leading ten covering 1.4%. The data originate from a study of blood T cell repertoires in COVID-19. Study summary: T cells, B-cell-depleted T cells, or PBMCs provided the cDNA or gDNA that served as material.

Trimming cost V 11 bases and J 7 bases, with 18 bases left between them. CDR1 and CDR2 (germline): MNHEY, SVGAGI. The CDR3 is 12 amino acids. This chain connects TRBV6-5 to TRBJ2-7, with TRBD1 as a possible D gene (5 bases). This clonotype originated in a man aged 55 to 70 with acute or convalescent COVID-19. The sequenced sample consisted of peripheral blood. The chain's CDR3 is CAVARGPWEQYF. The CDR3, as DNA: TGTGCCGTCGCTAGGGGCCCTTGGGAGCAGTACTTC.